What follows are 28 T cell receptor beta chains derived from one specimen sequenced in a study of cytomegalovirus exposure and HLA in healthy donors. Primers: 60 Vbeta forward and 13 Jbeta reverse. The data were produced by immunoSEQ multiplex PCR, yet TCRdb's version contains in-frame clones alone and is incomplete. The table has roughly 180,000 clones, roughly 80% seen once. Sequencing input: PBMCs. These receptors came from a man in his forties in good health and CMV-seronegative.

This rearrangement joins TRBV5-4 to TRBJ1-1; D gene uncertain. The CDR3 is 12 residues long. Germline V gives CDR1 SGHNT, CDR2 YYREEE (reference sequence). Trimming removed 0 bases from V and 7 bases from J, with 7 bases in between. CDR3 sequence (DNA): TGTGCCAGCAGCTTGGCCGCAGTTGAAGCTTTCTTT. It encodes CASSLAAVEAFF.

The chain carries TRBV7-9 and TRBJ2-5; 9 bases are a match to TRBD2. J gave up 4 bases and V 0 bases, and 3 bases lay outside the gene matches. Germline values: CDR1 SEHNR, CDR2 FQNEAQ (reference sequence). There are 15 residues in the CDR3. This CDR3 reads CASSLASGRGETQYF. The CDR3 DNA is TGTGCCAGCAGCTTAGCTAGCGGGAGAGGAGAGACCCAGTACTTC.

The V call is TRBV27, the J call TRBJ2-7, with D hard to call. V lost 6 bases and J 0 bases, leaving 12 bases between the germline ends. The CDR3 spans 14 residues. CDR1 and CDR2 from the germline V gene are MNHEY and SMNVEV (reference sequence). The CDR3 sequence is CASRDHRTSYEQYF. The CDR3 DNA reads as TGTGCCAGCAGAGATCACAGAACCTCCTACGAGCAGTACTTC.

The chain combines TRBV25-1 with TRBJ1-4; D gene ambiguous. The germline V gene has CDR1 MGHDK and CDR2 SYGVNS. Deletions cut 3 bases from V and 6 bases from J, with 8 bases between. The CDR3 totals 13 residues. CDR3 DNA: TGTGCCAGCAGTGACCACAAGTATGAAAAACTGTTTTTT. Translating it yields CASSDHKYEKLFF.

V gene TRBV7-9 combines with J gene TRBJ2-1; D remains unclear. V was cut by 2 bases and J by 3 bases, with 5 bases left in between. CDR3 length equals 13 residues. The germline V gene encodes CDR1 SEHNR and CDR2 FQNEAQ (reference sequence). The CDR3 bases are TGTGCCAGCAGCTTAAACAGCTACAATGAGCAGTTCTTC. Residues: CASSLNSYNEQFF.

The CDR3 here is CASSTSDSEAFF. CDR3 sequence (DNA): TGTGCCAGCAGCACCTCGGACAGTGAAGCTTTCTTT. The chain links TRBV7-9 to TRBJ1-1; possible D gene TRBD1, 6 bases. Germline CDR1 and CDR2: SEHNR and FQNEAQ (reference sequence). V was cut by 5 bases and J by 7 bases, with 11 bases left in between. This CDR3 has 12 amino acids.

The chain links TRBV7-8 to TRBJ2-7; TRBD2 matches at 10 bases. The CDR3 spans 17 residues. CDR1 SGHVS and CDR2 FQNEAQ come from the germline V gene. V lost 1 base, J lost 1 base, and 7 bases stayed unmatched. For the CDR3, the DNA is TGTGCCAGCAGCTTAGGCCCTAGCGGGGGCCTGTCCTACGAGCAGTACTTC. Translation: CASSLGPSGGLSYEQYF.

This chain connects TRBV11-2 to TRBJ1-5, with D possibly matching TRBD1 (5 bases). V was trimmed by 1 base and J by 4 bases, leaving 11 bases between them. Germline lookup yields CDR1 SGHAT and CDR2 FQNNGV. This CDR3 is 15 amino acids long. The CDR3 nucleotides read TGTGCCAGCAGCTTAGCCGGGGGAGGGAATCAGCCCCAGCATTTT. The encoded protein is CASSLAGGGNQPQHF.

The rearrangement uses TRBV14 and TRBJ1-1, with D possibly being TRBD1 (5 bases). Trimming shortened V by 1 base and J by 6 bases, and 12 bases separated the two germline ends. The CDR3 has 14 amino acids. Germline V gene lookup returns CDR1 SGHDN and CDR2 FVKESK. The CDR3 DNA sequence: TGTGCCAGCAGCCAAGGGGGCAGGGCGTCTGAAGCTTTCTTT. Protein sequence: CASSQGGRASEAFF.

The V gene is TRBV9, the J gene TRBJ1-5; a possible D gene is TRBD1 (5 bases). CDR1 is SGDLS, CDR2 YYNGEE, per germline. CDR3 length: 16 amino acids. Trimming stripped 1 base from V and 3 bases from J, with 14 bases between. CDR3 bases: TGTGCCAGCAGCGTACGGGGGGATACCTTCAATCAGCCCCAGCATTTT. The encoded protein is CASSVRGDTFNQPQHF.

In this sample, this clone turned up once. The chain joins TRBV28 to TRBJ1-2; TRBD1 matches 7 bases. This CDR3 has 15 amino acids. V gave up 6 bases and J gave up 4 bases; unmatched junction bases: 11. Germline loops: CDR1 MDHEN, CDR2 SYDVKM. The CDR3 DNA sequence: TGTGCCAGCAGCGAATACCTTTCAGGGGGCTATGGCTACACCTTC. It specifies CASSEYLSGGYGYTF.

This chain links TRBV19 with TRBJ2-6; 7 nucleotides align to TRBD2. With V trimmed by 10 bases and J by 1 base, 7 bases remained unmatched. CDR3 size: 15 residues. Looked up from germline, CDR1 is LNHDA and CDR2 is SQIVND (reference sequence). The CDR3 protein is CATSPGGSGANVLTF. DNA for the CDR3: TGTGCCACCTCCCCGGGGGGATCTGGGGCCAACGTCCTGACTTTC.

This chain joins TRBV5-1 and TRBJ1-4; 8 positions match TRBD1. J was trimmed by 6 bases and V by 4 bases; bases with no gene match: 8. This CDR3 is 15 amino acids long. CDR1 is SGHRS, CDR2 YFSETQ, per germline. The CDR3 loop reads CASSITGGTDEKLFF. The CDR3 DNA follows: TGCGCCAGCAGCATAACAGGGGGGACTGATGAAAAACTGTTTTTT.

The rearrangement links TRBV6-5 to TRBJ1-1; no clear D. The CDR3 consists of 14 residues. Germline CDR1 reads MNHEY; CDR2 reads SVGAGI. Trimming pared 6 bases from V and 3 bases from J, leaving 14 bases between. The CDR3 DNA reads as TGTGCCAGCAGCCCGAAGAGGCAGTACACTGAAGCTTTCTTT. Its protein product is CASSPKRQYTEAFF.

The rearrangement links TRBV11-3 to TRBJ1-3; tentative D call: TRBD1 (5 bases). The CDR3 totals 15 residues. The germline V gene has CDR1 SGHNT and CDR2 YENEEA. The V end lost 3 bases, the J end lost 0 bases, and 9 bases lay between the germline ends. The CDR3 loop reads CASSFGQSSGNTIYF. CDR3 DNA: TGTGCCAGCAGCTTCGGACAAAGCTCTGGAAACACCATATATTTT.

The chain carries TRBV5-1 and TRBJ1-1, with 9 positions matching TRBD1. Losses at the gene ends were 9 bases for V and 5 bases for J; bases not matched to a gene: 14. In germline, CDR1 is SGHRS, CDR2 YFSETQ. There are 15 residues in the CDR3. CDR3 in amino acids: CATYPQQGAGTEAFF. The CDR3 DNA sequence: TGCGCCACCTACCCTCAACAGGGGGCAGGGACTGAAGCTTTCTTT.

The chain links TRBV9 to TRBJ2-7, with D maybe TRBD1 (6 bases). V was shortened by 0 bases and J by 0 bases, with 10 bases between the two germline ends. Germline CDR1 reads SGDLS; CDR2 reads YYNGEE. The CDR3 contains 15 residues. The CDR3, as DNA: TGTGCCAGCAGCGTAGGACAGGCGACCTCCTACGAGCAGTACTTC. This gives the protein CASSVGQATSYEQYF.

The chain combines TRBV18 with TRBJ1-1; the D gene is possibly TRBD1 (5 bases). The CDR3 runs to 15 residues. The ends were cut back, 9 bases at V and 1 base at J, with 18 bases in the middle. CDR1 KGHSH and CDR2 LQKENI come from the germline V gene. This CDR3 reads CASLGTLTANTEAFF. The CDR3 region has the DNA TGTGCCAGTCTAGGTACCTTGACAGCGAACACTGAAGCTTTCTTT.

V is TRBV6-5 and J is TRBJ1-4, with 8 bases identical to TRBD1. This CDR3 has 15 residues. J was trimmed by 10 bases and V by 2 bases; bases with no gene match: 9. The germline CDR1 and CDR2 sequences are MNHEY and SVGAGI. Here the CDR3 reads CASSYGRQGFGKLFF. Here the CDR3 DNA reads TGTGCCAGCAGTTACGGGCGACAGGGGTTCGGAAAACTGTTTTTT.

This clone occurred a few times. The chain is built from TRBV7-9 and TRBJ2-4, with TRBD1 as a possible D gene (6 bases). CDR1 is SEHNR, CDR2 FQNEAQ, per germline (reference sequence). Trimming removed 4 bases from V and 3 bases from J, with 13 bases in between. The CDR3 consists of 15 residues. CDR3 sequence: CASSSHGQLKNIQYF. The CDR3 bases are TGTGCCAGCAGCTCGCATGGACAGCTCAAAAACATTCAGTACTTC.

The gene calls are TRBV4-3 and TRBJ2-1, with D uncertain. Trimming stripped 0 bases from V and 3 bases from J, with 12 bases between. This CDR3 spans 16 amino acids. Per the germline V gene, CDR1 is LGHNA and CDR2 is YSLEER. CDR3 protein: CASSQDPMRIYNEQFF. The CDR3 coding sequence is TGCGCCAGCAGCCAAGATCCCATGCGGATCTACAATGAGCAGTTCTTC.

Only one count was recorded for this clone. The V gene is TRBV9, the J gene TRBJ2-1; 7 bases agree with TRBD1. Trimming cost V 7 bases and J 5 bases; bases outside gene matches: 12. This CDR3 spans 15 amino acids. Germline V gene lookup returns CDR1 SGDLS and CDR2 YYNGEE. In DNA form, the CDR3 reads TGTGCCAGCGATCGTTTCGGGACAGCGGACAATGAGCAGTTCTTC. Translation: CASDRFGTADNEQFF.

This clone was observed a few times. The J gene is TRBJ1-5, the V gene TRBV19; D is possibly TRBD1 (5 bases). CDR3 length equals 13 residues. CDR1 and CDR2 (germline): LNHDA, SQIVND (reference sequence). V was clipped by 6 bases and J by 3 bases, with 9 bases between them. CDR3 sequence: CASSGGANQPQHF. For the CDR3, the DNA is TGTGCCAGTAGCGGGGGTGCCAATCAGCCCCAGCATTTT. Full variable domain (missing parts from reference TRBV19 and TRBJ1-5): DGGITQSPKYLFRKEGQNVTLSCEQNLNHDAMYWYRQDPGQGLRLIYYSQIVNDFQKGDIAEGYSVSREKKESFPLTVTSAQKNPTAFYLCASSGGANQPQHFGDGTRLSIL.

The chain has TRBV27 and TRBJ1-6, with D tentatively TRBD1 (5 bases). Per the germline V gene, CDR1 is MNHEY and CDR2 is SMNVEV (reference sequence). This CDR3 region has 14 residues. V shed 6 bases and J shed 6 bases, with 12 bases lying between them. Here the CDR3 DNA reads TGTGCCAGCAGGAAACAGGCGAGTAATTCACCCCTCCACTTT. This codes for CASRKQASNSPLHF.

This clone was recorded only once. The chain combines TRBV28 with TRBJ2-2; D perhaps matches TRBD1 (6 bases). V was pared by 6 bases and J by 8 bases, with 16 bases between. The CDR3 runs to 14 residues. Germline loops: CDR1 MDHEN, CDR2 SYDVKM. The CDR3 DNA follows: TGTGCCAGCAGACTGGACAGCCTCCTTGGGGAGCTGTTTTTT. Protein: CASRLDSLLGELFF.

The chain links TRBV7-9 to TRBJ2-4; D may be TRBD1 (6 bases). The CDR3 sequence is 15 residues long. From germline, CDR1 is SEHNR and CDR2 FQNEAQ (reference sequence). The V gene lost 5 bases and the J gene lost 8 bases, with 19 bases spanning the gap. The chain's CDR3 is CASSQSGQRWDIQYF. The DNA for the CDR3 is TGTGCCAGCAGCCAATCAGGACAGAGGTGGGACATTCAGTACTTC. Full variable domain (missing parts from reference TRBV7-9 and TRBJ2-4): DTGVSQNPRHKITKRGQNVTFRCDPISEHNRLYWYRQTLGQGPEFLTYFQNEAQLEKSRLLSDRFSAERPKGSFSTLEIQRTEQGDSAMYLCASSQSGQRWDIQYFGAGTRLSVL.

This chain joins TRBV6-5 and TRBJ1-2, with D hard to call. Germline values: CDR1 MNHEY, CDR2 SVGAGI. V was shortened by 6 bases and J by 8 bases, with 10 bases between the two germline ends. There are 11 residues in the CDR3. The CDR3 region is CASSPGLGYTF. In DNA, the CDR3 is TGTGCCAGCAGCCCGGGGTTGGGCTACACCTTC.

This clone was seen just once. The chain joins TRBV6-1 to TRBJ2-2, with D maybe TRBD1 (5 bases). The CDR3 loop spans 15 amino acids. Looked up from germline, CDR1 is MNHNS and CDR2 is SASEGT. Trimming removed 2 bases from V and 4 bases from J, with 11 bases in between. This CDR3 is CASSEMKGFTGELFF. CDR3 sequence (DNA): TGTGCCAGCAGTGAAATGAAGGGGTTCACCGGGGAGCTGTTTTTT.